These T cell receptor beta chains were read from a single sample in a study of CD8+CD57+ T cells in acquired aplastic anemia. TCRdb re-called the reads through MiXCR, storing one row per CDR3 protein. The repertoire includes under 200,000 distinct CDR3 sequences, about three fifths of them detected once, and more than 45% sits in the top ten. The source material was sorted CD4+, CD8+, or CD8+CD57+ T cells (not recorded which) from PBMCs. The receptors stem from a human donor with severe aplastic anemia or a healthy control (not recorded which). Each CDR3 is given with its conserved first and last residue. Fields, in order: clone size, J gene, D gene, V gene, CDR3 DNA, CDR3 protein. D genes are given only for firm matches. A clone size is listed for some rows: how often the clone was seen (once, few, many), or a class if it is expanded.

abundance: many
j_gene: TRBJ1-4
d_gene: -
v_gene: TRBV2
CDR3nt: TGTGCCAGCAGTACCGGACCGGTCGCAGAAAAACTGTTTTTT
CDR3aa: CASSTGPVAEKLFF

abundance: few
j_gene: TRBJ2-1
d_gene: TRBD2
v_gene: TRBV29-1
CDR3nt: TGCAGCGCCGGAGGGCTAGCGGGACAGAACAATGAGCAGTTCTTC
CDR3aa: CSAGGLAGQNNEQFF

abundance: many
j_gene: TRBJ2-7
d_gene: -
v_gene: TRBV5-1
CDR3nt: TGTGCCAGCAGCCCAACAGGGAACTACGAGCAGTACTTC
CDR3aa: CASSPTGNYEQYF

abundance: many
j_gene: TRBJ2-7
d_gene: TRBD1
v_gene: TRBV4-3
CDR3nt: TGCGCCAGCAGCCAAGATTCCGGGACAGTTTACGAGCAGTACTTC
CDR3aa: CASSQDSGTVYEQYF

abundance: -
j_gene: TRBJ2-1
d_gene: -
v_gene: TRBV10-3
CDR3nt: TGTGCCATCAAGGGGACTGGGGGCGACAATGAGCAGTTCTTC
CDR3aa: CAIKGTGGDNEQFF

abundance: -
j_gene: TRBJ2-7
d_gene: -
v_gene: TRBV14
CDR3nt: TGTGCCAGCAGCCAACGGGCAGGGTTGGACGAGCAGTACTTC
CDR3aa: CASSQRAGLDEQYF

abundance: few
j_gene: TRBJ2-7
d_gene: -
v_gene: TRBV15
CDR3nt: TGTGCCACCAGCAGAGATTGGGGTACGTCCTACGAGCAGTACTTC
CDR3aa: CATSRDWGTSYEQYF

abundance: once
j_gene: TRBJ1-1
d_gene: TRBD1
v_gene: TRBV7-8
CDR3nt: TGTGCCAGCAGCCTCCGGGACAGGAAGAACACTGAAGCTTTCTTT
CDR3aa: CASSLRDRKNTEAFF

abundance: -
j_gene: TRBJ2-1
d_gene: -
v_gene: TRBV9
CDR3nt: TGTGCCAGCAGTGTGGGACATGAGCAGTTCTTC
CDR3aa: CASSVGHEQFF

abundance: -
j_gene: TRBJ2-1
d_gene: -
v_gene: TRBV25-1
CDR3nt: TGTGCCAGCAGTTCCACGGAAGCGCCTCAATACAATGAGCAGTTCTTC
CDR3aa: CASSSTEAPQYNEQFF

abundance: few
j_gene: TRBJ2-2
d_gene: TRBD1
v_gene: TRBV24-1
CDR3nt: TGTGCCACCAGCCGGGACAGGGTTACCGGGGAGCTGTTTTTT
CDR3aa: CATSRDRVTGELFF

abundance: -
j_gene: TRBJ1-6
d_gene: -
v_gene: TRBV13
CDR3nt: TGTGCCAGCAGCTTAGCCCCCTCACCCCTCCACTTT
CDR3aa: CASSLAPSPLHF

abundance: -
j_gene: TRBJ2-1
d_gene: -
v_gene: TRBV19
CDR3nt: TGTGCCAGTATCCCGGGAAACAGCCTTATCAATGAGCAGTTCTTC
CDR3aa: CASIPGNSLINEQFF

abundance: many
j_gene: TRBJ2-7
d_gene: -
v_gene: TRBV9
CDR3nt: TGTGCCAGCAGCGAGGGACATGGCTGGGGGGAGCAGTACTTC
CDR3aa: CASSEGHGWGEQYF

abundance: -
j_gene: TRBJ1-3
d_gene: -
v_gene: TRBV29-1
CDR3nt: TGCAGCGTTGGGGTGGTAGGCGGCTCTGGAAACACCATATATTTT
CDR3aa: CSVGVVGGSGNTIYF

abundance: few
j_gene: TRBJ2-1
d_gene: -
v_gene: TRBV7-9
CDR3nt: TGTGCCAGCAGCCACAGTGTAAATGAGCAGTTCTTC
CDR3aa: CASSHSVNEQFF

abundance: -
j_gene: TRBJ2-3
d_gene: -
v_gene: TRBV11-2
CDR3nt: TGTGCCAGCAGGTACCCGGGAGCAGATACGCAGTATTTT
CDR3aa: CASRYPGADTQYF

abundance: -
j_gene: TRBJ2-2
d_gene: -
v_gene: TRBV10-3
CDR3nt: TGTGCCATCAGTGAGCCCAAGGCTAACACCGGGGAGCTGTTTTTT
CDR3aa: CAISEPKANTGELFF

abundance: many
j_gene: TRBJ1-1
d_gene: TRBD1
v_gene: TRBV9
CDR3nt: TGTGCCAGCAGCGGACCGGGACAGGGGAACACTGAAGCTTTCTTT
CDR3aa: CASSGPGQGNTEAFF

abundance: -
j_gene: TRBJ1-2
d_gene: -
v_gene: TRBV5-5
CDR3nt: TGTGCCAGCAGCTTGAGGCCAGACTATGGCTACACCTTC
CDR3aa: CASSLRPDYGYTF

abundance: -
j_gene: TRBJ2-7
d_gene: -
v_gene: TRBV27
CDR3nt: TGTGCCAGCAGTTTATCAGGTCCTATCCCCGCCCCCGAGCAGTACTTC
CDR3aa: CASSLSGPIPAPEQYF

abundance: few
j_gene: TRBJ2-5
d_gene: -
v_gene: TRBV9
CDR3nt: TGTGCCAGCAGCGTAGCGGGCAGGCGTCAAGAGACCCAGTACTTC
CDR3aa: CASSVAGRRQETQYF

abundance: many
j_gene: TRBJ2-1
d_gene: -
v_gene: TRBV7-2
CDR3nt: TGTGCCAGCAGCTTGGACGATACAGTCTATGAGCAGTTCTTC
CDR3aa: CASSLDDTVYEQFF

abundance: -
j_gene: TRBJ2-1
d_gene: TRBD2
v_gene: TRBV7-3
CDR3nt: TGTGCCAGCAGCTCTAGCGGGGGGGCCTGGGAGCAGTTCTTC
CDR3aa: CASSSSGGAWEQFF

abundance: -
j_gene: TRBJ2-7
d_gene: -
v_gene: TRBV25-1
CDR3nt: TGTGCCAGCAGTGAATACGGGCGCGGCCCAAGAGGCGACGAGCAGTACTTC
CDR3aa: CASSEYGRGPRGDEQYF

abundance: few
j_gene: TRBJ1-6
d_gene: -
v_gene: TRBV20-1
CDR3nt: TGCAGTGCTAAGGGCCAGGGGAGTAATTCACCCCTCCACTTT
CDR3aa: CSAKGQGSNSPLHF

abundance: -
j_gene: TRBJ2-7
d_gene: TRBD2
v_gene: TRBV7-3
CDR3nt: TGTGCCAGCAGCTTAATGGCCGGCGGGGGGCTCTCCTACGAGCAGTACTTC
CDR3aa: CASSLMAGGGLSYEQYF

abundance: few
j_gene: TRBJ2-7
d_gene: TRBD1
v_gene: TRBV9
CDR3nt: TGTGCCAGCAGCTTCGGACAGGGTCTCTCCTACGAGCAGTACTTC
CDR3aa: CASSFGQGLSYEQYF

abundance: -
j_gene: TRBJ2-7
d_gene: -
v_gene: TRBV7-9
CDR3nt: TGTGCCAGCAGCTTGGTCGCTGGTCACGAGCAGTACTTC
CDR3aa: CASSLVAGHEQYF

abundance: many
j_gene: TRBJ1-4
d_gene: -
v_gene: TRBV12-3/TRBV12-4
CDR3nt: TGTGCCAGCAGTTTAAAGGCACCTGCAACTAATGAAAAACTGTTTTTT
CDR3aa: CASSLKAPATNEKLFF

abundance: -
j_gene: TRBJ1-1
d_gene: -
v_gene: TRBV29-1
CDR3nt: TGCAGCGCTACCAATATGGACACTGAAGCTTTCTTT
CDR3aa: CSATNMDTEAFF

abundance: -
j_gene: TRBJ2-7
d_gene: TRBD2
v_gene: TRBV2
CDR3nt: TGTGCCAGCATCCGGACTAGCGGGGACGAGCAGTACTTC
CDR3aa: CASIRTSGDEQYF

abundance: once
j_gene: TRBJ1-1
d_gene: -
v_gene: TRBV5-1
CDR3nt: TGCGCCAGCTGCCCGGGGGGTCTGGGACGCACTGAAGCTTTCTTT
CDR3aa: CASCPGGLGRTEAFF

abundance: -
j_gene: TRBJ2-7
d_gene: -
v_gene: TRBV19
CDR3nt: TGTGCCAGTAGTATCAGGACCTCCTACGAGCAGTACTTC
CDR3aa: CASSIRTSYEQYF

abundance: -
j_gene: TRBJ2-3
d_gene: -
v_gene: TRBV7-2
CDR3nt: TGTGCCAGCAGCTTATGGGGGAGGGATACGCAGTATTTT
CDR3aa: CASSLWGRDTQYF

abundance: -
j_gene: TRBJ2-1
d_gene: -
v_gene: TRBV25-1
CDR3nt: TGTGCCAGCAGTGAAGTGTCGTTGACCTCCTACAATGAGCAGTTCTTC
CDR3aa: CASSEVSLTSYNEQFF

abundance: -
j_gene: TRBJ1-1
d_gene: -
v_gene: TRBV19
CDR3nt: TGTGCCAGTCACAGCCGGTGGGACACTGAAGCTTTCTTT
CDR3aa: CASHSRWDTEAFF

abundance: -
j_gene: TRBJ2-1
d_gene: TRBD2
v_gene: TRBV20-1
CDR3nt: TGCAGTGCGAGACTAGCGGGATACAATGAGCAGTTCTTC
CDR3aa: CSARLAGYNEQFF

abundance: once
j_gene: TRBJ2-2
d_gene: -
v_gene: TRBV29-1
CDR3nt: TGCAGCGCCGTGGAGGGATGGACCGGGGAGCTGTTTTTT
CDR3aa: CSAVEGWTGELFF

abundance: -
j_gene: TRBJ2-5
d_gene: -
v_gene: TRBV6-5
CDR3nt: TGTGCCGGCCGGGGGAGGGGGAAAGAGACCCAGTACTTC
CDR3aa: CAGRGRGKETQYF

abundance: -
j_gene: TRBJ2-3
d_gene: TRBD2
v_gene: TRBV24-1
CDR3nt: TGTGCCACCAGCGCCCCCCTGGGACTAGCGGGAGAGACGCAGTATTTT
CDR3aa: CATSAPLGLAGETQYF

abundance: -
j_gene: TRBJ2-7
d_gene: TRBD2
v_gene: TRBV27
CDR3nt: TGTGCCAGCAGCCCTAAAGCTAGCGGGAGGTACTACGAGCAGTACTTC
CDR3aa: CASSPKASGRYYEQYF

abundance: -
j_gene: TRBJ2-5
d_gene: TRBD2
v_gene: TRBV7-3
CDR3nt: TGTGCCAGCAGCTCCGGGACTAGCGGGGTCAGGGCCCAGTACTTC
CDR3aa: CASSSGTSGVRAQYF

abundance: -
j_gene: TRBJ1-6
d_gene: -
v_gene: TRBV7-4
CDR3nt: TGTGCCAGCAAACAAGGGGTGTCGGATAATTCACCCCTCCACTTT
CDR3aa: CASKQGVSDNSPLHF

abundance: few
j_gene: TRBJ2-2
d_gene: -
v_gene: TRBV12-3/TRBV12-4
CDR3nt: TGTGCCAGTCTCGACCTACCCGGAGGGGAGCTGTTTTTT
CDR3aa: CASLDLPGGELFF

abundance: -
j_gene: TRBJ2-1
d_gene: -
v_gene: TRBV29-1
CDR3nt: TGCAGCGTTGAAATAGGAGACAGCTCCAGTGAGCAGTTCTTC
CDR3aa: CSVEIGDSSSEQFF

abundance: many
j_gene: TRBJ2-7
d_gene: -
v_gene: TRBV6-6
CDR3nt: TGTGCCAGCAGCCCCAACATGGTCGCCTACGAGCAGTACTTC
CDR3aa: CASSPNMVAYEQYF

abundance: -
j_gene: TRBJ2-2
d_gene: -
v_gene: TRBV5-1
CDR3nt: TGCGCCAGCAGCCGCCTAACCGACGGGGAGCTGTTTTTT
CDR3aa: CASSRLTDGELFF

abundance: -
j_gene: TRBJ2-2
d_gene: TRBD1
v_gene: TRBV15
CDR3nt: TGTGCCACCAGCTCCAGGACAGGGGGCACCGGGGAGCTGTTTTTT
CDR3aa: CATSSRTGGTGELFF

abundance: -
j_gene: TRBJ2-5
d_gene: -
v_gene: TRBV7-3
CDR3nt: TGTGCCAGCAGCTTGGGGGGGGCCGGAGAGACCCAGTACTTC
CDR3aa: CASSLGGAGETQYF

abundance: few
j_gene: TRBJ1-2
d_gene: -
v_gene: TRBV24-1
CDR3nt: TGTGCCACCAGTGATTTTTGGGGAGGTTATTATGGCTACACCTTC
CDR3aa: CATSDFWGGYYGYTF

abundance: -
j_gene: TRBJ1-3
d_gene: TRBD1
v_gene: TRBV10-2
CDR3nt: TGCGCCAGCCGGAAAGAGACAGGGACTGGAAACACCATATATTTT
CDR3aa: CASRKETGTGNTIYF

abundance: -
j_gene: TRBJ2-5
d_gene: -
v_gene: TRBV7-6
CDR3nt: TGTGCCAGCAGCCAAACTCCGGGGGGAGGGGGAGAGACCCAGTACTTC
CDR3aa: CASSQTPGGGGETQYF

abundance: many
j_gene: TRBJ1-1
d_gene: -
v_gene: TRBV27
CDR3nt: TGTGCCAGCAGTTTTGGTCCTGAAGCTTTCTTT
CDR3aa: CASSFGPEAFF

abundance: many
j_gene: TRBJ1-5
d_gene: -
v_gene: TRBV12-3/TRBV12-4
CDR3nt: TGTGCCAGCAGTTTAGACTACCCTAACGGAGAGGATCAGCCCCAGCATTTT
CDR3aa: CASSLDYPNGEDQPQHF

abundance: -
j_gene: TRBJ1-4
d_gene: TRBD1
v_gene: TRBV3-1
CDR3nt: TGTGCCAGCAGCCACTATTCTCCGGGACAGGGAAATGAAAAACTGTTTTTT
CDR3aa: CASSHYSPGQGNEKLFF

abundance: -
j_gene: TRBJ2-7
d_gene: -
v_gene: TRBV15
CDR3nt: TGTGCCACCAGCAAGTCGCGGCTAGACTACGAGCAGTACTTC
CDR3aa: CATSKSRLDYEQYF

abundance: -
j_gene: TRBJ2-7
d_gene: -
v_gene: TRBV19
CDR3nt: TGTGCCAGTAGTCCCCAGCTAGGCTACGAGCAGTACTTC
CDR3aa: CASSPQLGYEQYF

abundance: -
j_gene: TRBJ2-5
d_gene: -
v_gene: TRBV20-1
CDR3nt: TGCAGTGCTAGGACTGGAAGCCAAGAGACCCAGTACTTC
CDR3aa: CSARTGSQETQYF